This T cell receptor beta chain originates from a study of PD-1 blockade in classical Hodgkin lymphoma. Across the whole study: Patients were treated with nivolumab at 3 mg/kg, and this was given intravenously every 2 weeks. Study-wide points: Some patients started nivolumab under 1 year after ASCT, and they were excluded.

Repertoires were generated with immunoSEQ multiplex PCR, while TCRdb's copy carries only in-frame clones and drops some. The profile covers 25,000 to 35,000 clones, with 83% appearing a single time and about a fifth taken by the ten largest. With respect to this clone: Its antigen is undetermined.

This CDR3 region has 15 residues. Germline CDR1 and CDR2: ENHRY and SYGVKD. Trimming took 5 bases from V and 0 from J, leaving 10 bases between them. Every patient relapsed after autologous stem cell transplantation, and brentuximab vedotin exposure varied. Sequencing was performed on peripheral blood mononuclear cells (PBMCs), taken before the second cycle of nivolumab. The chain is built from TRBV10-3 and TRBJ2-2; the D gene is possibly TRBD1 (6 bases). The sequence was obtained from a human donor with classical Hodgkin lymphoma. Written as DNA, the CDR3 is TGTGCCATCAGTCCAGGGGCTCCGAACACCGGGGAGCTGTTTTTT. Protein product: CAISPGAPNTGELFF.